This record covers a single T cell receptor beta chain. Authors' data handling: Amplification from reference gene primers served as the basis for estimated nucleated cell counts. Assay used: immunoSEQ multiplex PCR; TCRdb lists only in-frame clones, some missing. V, J and clone size derive from that table, while D and trimming were established from the DNA sequence. The sample shows 85,000 to 130,000 clones, roughly four fifths of them seen only once. V shed 5 bases, J shed 6 bases, and the junction held 6 bases outside the gene matches. Germline CDR1 reads MNHNY; CDR2 reads SVGAGI (reference sequence). The length of the CDR3 is 13 residues. These data are taken from a study of blood T cell repertoires in COVID-19. Study overall: The cDNA or gDNA used as material had been derived from T cells, B-cell-depleted T cells, or PBMCs.

Sequencing used peripheral blood. This rearrangement joins TRBV6-6 to TRBJ1-1; 7 bases align to TRBD1. The sequence was obtained from a woman of 80 years or more with active or convalescent COVID-19. The CDR3 DNA sequence: TGTGCCAGCAGTACAACAGGGGAATCTGAAGCTTTCTTT. Translating it yields CASSTTGESEAFF.